The clone carrying this T cell receptor (beta chain) has more than one count but fewer than ten. Its antigen remains unknown. This record belongs to a study of T cells after yellow fever vaccination. Study outcomes and limitations: FACS-sorted repertoires might harbor abundant contaminating clonotypes from the bulk population. Post-booster repertoires again held most primary-vaccination clones (just under 97% CD4, approximately 90% CD8). Compared with primary, the secondary response was weaker and peaked at day 5, not 15.

The study made its TCR cDNA through 5'RACE template switching. That step introduced a universal primer site along with UMIs. MiXCR, run by TCRdb on the 5' RACE reads, gives a single entry per CDR3 protein. The table shows about 360,000 distinct CDR3 sequences, with over 5% occurring only once. This CDR3 comprises 15 residues. J was trimmed by 7 bases and V by 5 bases; bases with no gene match: 13. CDR1 DFQATT and CDR2 SNEGSKA come from the germline V gene (reference sequence). This specimen consisted of PBMCs, obtained 5 days after the yellow fever booster vaccination. This chain joins TRBV20-1 and TRBJ1-5; 8 nucleotides align to TRBD1. This TCR derives from a man under 40 who received the YFV17D yellow fever vaccine. In DNA, the CDR3 is TGCAGTGCTGACACAGGGGGACAGGTTTACCAGCCCCAGCATTTT. This codes for CSADTGGQVYQPQHF.